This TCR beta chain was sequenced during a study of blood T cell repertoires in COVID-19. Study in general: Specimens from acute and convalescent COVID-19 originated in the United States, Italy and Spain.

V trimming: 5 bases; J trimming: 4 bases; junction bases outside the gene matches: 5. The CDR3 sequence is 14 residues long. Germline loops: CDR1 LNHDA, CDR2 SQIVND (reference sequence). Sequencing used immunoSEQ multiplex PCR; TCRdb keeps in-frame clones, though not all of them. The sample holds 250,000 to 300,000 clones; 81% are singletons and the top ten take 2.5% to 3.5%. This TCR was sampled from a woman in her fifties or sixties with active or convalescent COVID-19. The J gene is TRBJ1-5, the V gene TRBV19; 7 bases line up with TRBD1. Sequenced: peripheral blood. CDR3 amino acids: CASSASGGNQPQHF. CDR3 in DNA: TGTGCCAGTAGTGCGTCAGGGGGGAATCAGCCCCAGCATTTT.